This T cell receptor beta chain derives from a study of regulatory T cells in long-lasting Graves disease. The time point here: persistent/refractory GD, antithyroid drugs over 5 years with positive TRAb. There was RNA extracted from PBMCs, and the TCR library was made from it. General study points: TRBV28 was favored in persistent disease, as were TRBJ1-2 and TRBJ2-5.

For TCR beta, libraries came from iRepertoire HTBI primers and Arm-PCR of CDR3 regions. TCRdb re-called the multiplex PCR reads through MiXCR, storing one row per CDR3 protein. Of about 660,000 distinct CDR3 sequences listed, around 30% are singletons. As for this clonotype: Its matching antigen is unknown.

V lost 3 bases to trimming and J lost 7 bases, with 15 bases between them. The CDR3 spans 14 residues. Germline assignment: CDR1 MDHEN and CDR2 SYDVKM. This TCR was sampled from a female donor with Graves disease. Here the sequenced sample was peripheral blood mononuclear cells (PBMCs), taken when the disease was refractory, from a patient treated with antithyroid drugs. The chain recombines TRBV28 with TRBJ1-2; tentative D call: TRBD1 (6 bases). The CDR3 protein is CASSLRWGRVGYTF. The CDR3 nucleotides are TGTGCCAGCAGTTTGCGTTGGGGGCGCGTTGGCTACACCTTC.